This T cell receptor beta chain was sequenced for a study of blood T cell repertoires in COVID-19 (dated by TCRdb to about 2020). Broadly, across the study: The collaborator samples originated in the United States, Italy and Spain and spanned the acute and convalescent phases of COVID-19. The prospective study material was composed of cDNA or gDNA derived from T cells, B-cell-depleted T cells, or PBMCs. Deeply sampled blood TCRbeta repertoires from subjects exposed to, actively infected with, or recovered from COVID-19 were included in the dataset. The repertoires were made available in a free public database intended to serve as a resource for research on the immune response to SARS-CoV-2. Samples were obtained from the ongoing ImmuneRACE study (first 160 participants) and from over a thousand subjects provided by 6 global collaborators. A de-identified subject ID, COVID-19 status, age in years and sex were almost always included in the sample metadata. Where HLA class I and class II types were available, the types were taken from metadata supplied by the sample provider, not from assay-based typing.

What the work shows at the level of the full study, not this receptor alone: The amount of clinical and demographic metadata varied by source and participant and was provided uncurated.

The immunoSEQ Assay, a bias-controlled multiplex PCR, was used to amplify TCRbeta CDR3 regions from genomic DNA. The authors' pipeline ran thus. Nucleated cell counts per sample were estimated from amplification of reference gene primers within the assay. To quantify the absolute abundance of each unique TCRbeta CDR3 rearrangement, sequence reads were collapsed and filtered. Productive Simpson clonality was computed per sample as the square root of Simpson's diversity index over productive rearrangements. TCRdb took over this immuneACCESS table, retaining in-frame rearrangements with V and J assigned. Such tables are incomplete; in checked studies, under half of the missing clones stem from an unresolved V gene, and the remainder is unexplained. D and trimming come from the DNA, and the V and J calls and clone size come from that table. The table for this sample lists around 200,000 clones; around 87% of them were counted only once. The top ten clones comprise about 2.5% of the sample.

The collaborating institutions used their own protocols to collect whole blood in K2EDTA tubes. For TCRbeta analysis, collaborators shipped samples in one of three forms: frozen whole blood, isolated PBMCs, or DNA extracted from either of those sample types. In this sample, this clone turned up once. Its antigen target is currently unknown. Per-base qualities were not stored, and no clone one base away is much larger. From cysteine to phenylalanine, the CDR3 is 13 amino acids long. CDR3 DNA is the only sequence kept; it has 39 bases, read in frame from the first base. The germline V gene sets CDR1 to LGHNT and CDR2 to FRNRAP. Unmatched junction bases come to 8, with V trimmed by 6 bases and J by 6 bases.

This sequence originates from a man aged 40-49 years with active or convalescent COVID-19. Sequenced input: peripheral blood. The sequence is built from TRBV12-5 and TRBJ2-7; TRBD1 fits 7 bases in the junction. The encoded CDR3 is CASGSGQLGEQYF. The DNA reads as follows: TGTGCTAGTGGGTCGGGACAGTTGGGCGAGCAGTACTTC.